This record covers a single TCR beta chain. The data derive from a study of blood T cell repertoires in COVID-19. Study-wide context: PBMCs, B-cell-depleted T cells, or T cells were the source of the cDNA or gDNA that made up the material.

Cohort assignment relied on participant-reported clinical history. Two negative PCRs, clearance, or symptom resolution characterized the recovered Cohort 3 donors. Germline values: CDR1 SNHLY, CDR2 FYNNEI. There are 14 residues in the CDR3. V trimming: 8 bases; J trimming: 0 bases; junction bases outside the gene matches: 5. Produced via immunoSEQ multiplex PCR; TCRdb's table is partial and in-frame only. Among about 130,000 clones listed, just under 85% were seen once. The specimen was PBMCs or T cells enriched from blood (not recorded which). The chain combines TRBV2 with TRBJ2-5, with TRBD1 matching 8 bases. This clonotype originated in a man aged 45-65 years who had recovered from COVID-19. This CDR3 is CASVTGDYQETQYF. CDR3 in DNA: TGTGCCAGCGTGACAGGGGATTACCAAGAGACCCAGTACTTC.